A single sample gave rise to the 15 T cell receptor beta chains below, sequenced in a study of OX40 agonist ivuxolimab in advanced cancers. The protocol was immunoSEQ multiplex PCR, while the TCRdb copy is restricted to in-frame clones and leaves out a portion. This sample has approximately 80,000 clones, with 80% to 95% found just once. The sequences come from CD4+ or CD8+ T cells sorted from blood, collected in a trial of the OX40 agonist ivuxolimab. The receptors here all came from an adult with an advanced solid tumor such as melanoma, head and neck, liver or kidney cancer.

J is TRBJ2-5 and V is TRBV5-6; 10 nucleotides align to TRBD1. Germline-derived CDR1 and CDR2 are SGHDT and YYEEEE. CDR3 length: 16 amino acids. Trimming removed 3 bases from V and 3 bases from J; junction bases left unmatched: 8. CDR3 in DNA: TGTGCCAGCAGCTCGGGGGACGGGACAGGGGAAGAGACCCAGTACTTC. This sequence encodes CASSSGDGTGEETQYF.

The chain joins TRBV20-1 to TRBJ2-5, with D perhaps matching TRBD1 or TRBD2 (5 bases each). Trimming removed 5 bases at V and 4 bases at J, with 5 bases between. The germline V gene encodes CDR1 DFQATT and CDR2 SNEGSKA (reference sequence). The CDR3 length is 10 residues. The DNA for the CDR3 is TGCAGTGCTGGGGGAGAGACCCAGTACTTC. It codes for CSAGGETQYF.

The chain joins TRBV5-1 to TRBJ1-2; D is unclear. V lost 4 bases and J 8 bases, leaving 21 bases between the germline ends. The CDR3 covers 15 residues. The germline V gene encodes CDR1 SGHRS and CDR2 YFSETQ. The CDR3 region is CASSVTSGRFGGYTF. CDR3 bases: TGCGCCAGCAGCGTAACATCGGGCCGATTCGGGGGCTACACCTTC. The entire variable domain, with the rest obtained from reference TRBV5-1 and TRBJ1-2, is as follows: KAGVTQTPRYLIKTRGQQVTLSCSPISGHRSVSWYQQTPGQGLQFLFEYFSETQRNKGNFPGRFSGRQFSNSRSEMNVSTLELGDSALYLCASSVTSGRFGGYTFGSGTRLTVV.

V is TRBV28 and J is TRBJ2-5, with D unclear. V was cut by 2 bases and J by 5 bases, with 24 bases left in between. Germline V CDR1 and CDR2: MDHEN, SYDVKM. This CDR3 has 18 amino acids. Here the CDR3 reads CASSLRNFGSSFFETQYF. The CDR3 bases are TGTGCCAGCAGTTTACGTAATTTTGGGTCATCGTTTTTCGAGACCCAGTACTTC.

V gene TRBV6-5 combines with J gene TRBJ2-2, with TRBD1 identical over 10 bases. The CDR3 is made up of 14 amino acids. The junction had 2 bases not matched to a gene; V was cut back by 5 bases and J by 5 bases. Germline V lookup: CDR1 MNHEY, CDR2 SVGAGI. CDR3: CASSTDRGTGELFF. Written as DNA, the CDR3 is TGTGCCAGCAGTACGGACAGGGGGACCGGGGAGCTGTTTTTT.

The chain has TRBV19 and TRBJ1-5; 12 bases agree with TRBD1. This CDR3 contains 14 residues. Trimming cost V 10 bases and J 7 bases; bases outside gene matches: 8. Germline V gene lookup returns CDR1 LNHDA and CDR2 SQIVND (reference sequence). This CDR3 is CATGTGGAGQPQHF. The CDR3 bases are TGTGCCACTGGGACAGGGGGCGCTGGACAGCCCCAGCATTTT.

The chain combines TRBV5-8 with TRBJ1-6; tentatively, D is TRBD1 (5 bases). The germline CDR1 and CDR2 sequences are SGHTS and YDEGEE. The CDR3 totals 15 residues. Trimming pared 7 bases from V and 4 bases from J, leaving 15 bases between. The CDR3 loop is CASVRELGYNSPLHF. For the CDR3, the DNA is TGTGCCAGCGTCAGGGAATTGGGTTATAATTCACCCCTCCACTTT.

The V gene is TRBV5-1, the J gene TRBJ1-1; TRBD1 agrees at 8 bases. The CDR3 contains 17 residues. Germline V lookup: CDR1 SGHRS, CDR2 YFSETQ. V shed 1 base, J shed 0 bases, and the junction held 8 bases outside the gene matches. The CDR3 bases are TGCGCCAGCAGCTTGTCCCGGGACAGGAACATGAACACTGAAGCTTTCTTT. Protein product: CASSLSRDRNMNTEAFF.

The V and J genes are TRBV5-8 and TRBJ2-5; TRBD2 agrees at 9 bases. The length of the CDR3 is 16 residues. Trimming took 1 base from V and 1 from J; bases not matched to a gene: 5. The V gene's germline CDR1 is SGHTS and CDR2 YDEGEE. CDR3 loop: CASSLYLAGSQETQYF. In nucleotides, the CDR3 is TGTGCCAGCAGCTTGTACCTAGCGGGGAGCCAAGAGACCCAGTACTTC.

This sequence joins TRBV5-6 and TRBJ1-4; D is unresolved. V dropped 4 bases and J dropped 0 bases, with 10 bases sitting between them. Germline-derived CDR1 and CDR2 are SGHDT and YYEEEE. The CDR3 has 15 residues. CDR3 residues: CASSLLGATNEKLFF. The CDR3 DNA sequence: TGTGCCAGCAGCCTACTTGGTGCAACTAATGAAAAACTGTTTTTT.

This chain links TRBV10-3 with TRBJ2-7, with 10 positions matching TRBD1. The germline gives CDR1 ENHRY, CDR2 SYGVKD. V trimming: 6 bases; J trimming: 2 bases; junction bases outside the gene matches: 4. This CDR3 contains 14 residues. For the CDR3, the DNA is TGTGCCATCAGCCCCGGACAGGGGGCCTACGAGCAGTACGTC. It translates to CAISPGQGAYEQYV.

This clone was seen only a few times. The chain uses TRBV4-1 and TRBJ1-3; D ambiguous. The ends were cut back, 5 bases at V and 0 bases at J, with 14 bases in the middle. The CDR3 has 16 residues. Germline lookup yields CDR1 MGHRA and CDR2 YSYEKL. CDR3: CASSGDGYYSGNTIYF. For the CDR3, the DNA is TGCGCCAGCAGCGGGGATGGGTACTACTCTGGAAACACCATATATTTT.

This clone has just one count. V usage is TRBV18 and J usage is TRBJ2-5, with D uncertain. Trimming left V 3 bases short and J 0 bases short, with 5 bases between. Germline values: CDR1 KGHSH, CDR2 LQKENI. The CDR3 covers 13 residues. The CDR3 loop is CASSPMDQETQYF. CDR3 bases: TGTGCCAGCTCACCGATGGACCAAGAGACCCAGTACTTC.

The chain couples TRBV5-1 to TRBJ1-5; 11 bases fit TRBD1. The CDR3 has 15 amino acids. V was clipped by 4 bases and J by 2 bases; unmatched bases: 2. CDR1 is SGHRS and CDR2 is YFSETQ in the germline V gene. For the CDR3, the DNA is TGCGCCAGCAGCCCGGGACAGGGGGGCAATCAGCCCCAGCATTTT. Translated: CASSPGQGGNQPQHF. The full variable domain, rest sourced from reference TRBV5-1 and TRBJ1-5, is KAGVTQTPRYLIKTRGQQVTLSCSPISGHRSVSWYQQTPGQGLQFLFEYFSETQRNKGNFPGRFSGRQFSNSRSEMNVSTLELGDSALYLCASSPGQGGNQPQHFGDGTRLSIL.

This chain joins TRBV7-9 and TRBJ2-4, with unresolved D. The CDR3 is 14 residues long. Germline V CDR1 and CDR2: SEHNR, FQNEAQ (reference sequence). V shed 0 bases and J shed 0 bases, with 3 bases lying between them. CDR3 loop: CASSLAQAKNIQYF. CDR3 DNA sequence: TGTGCCAGCAGCTTAGCGCAAGCCAAAAACATTCAGTACTTC.